These 31 T cell receptor beta chains came from one sample sequenced in a study of T-cell memory formation after mild COVID-19. MiXCR, run by TCRdb on the 5' RACE reads, gives a single entry per CDR3 protein. The sample has 400,000 or so distinct CDR3 sequences, about 19% seen once. Source material: PBMCs or a T cell subset sorted from them (not recorded which). These receptors were taken from an adult woman who had mild COVID-19 (a few samples of this study predate the infection). Cell type and time point are not known.

The chain is built from TRBV7-2 and TRBJ1-1, with D unresolved. The germline V and J ends were trimmed by 6 bases and 7 bases, with 15 bases remaining between them. CDR3 length equals 13 residues. Germline CDR1 reads SGHTA; CDR2 reads FQGNSA. Here the CDR3 reads CASSQSVGFEAFF. In nucleotides, the CDR3 is TGTGCCAGCAGTCAGAGTGTGGGGTTTGAAGCTTTCTTT.

This clonotype was found a few times. The chain recombines TRBV24-1 with TRBJ2-5; D might be TRBD1 or TRBD2, each matching 5 bases. Germline-derived CDR1 and CDR2 are KGHDR and SFDVKD. Deletions cut 2 bases from V and 5 bases from J, with 14 bases between. This CDR3 is 15 amino acids long. The chain's CDR3 is CATSDSKGTKETQYF. The CDR3 region has the DNA TGTGCCACCAGTGATTCAAAGGGGACCAAGGAGACCCAGTACTTC.

The genes are TRBV6-2 or TRBV6-3 and TRBJ2-1; D is unresolved. This CDR3 is 14 amino acids long. CDR1 is MNHEY, CDR2 SVGEGT, per germline. V was cut by 0 bases and J by 6 bases, with 9 bases left in between. The CDR3, as DNA: TGTGCCAGCAGTTACTCGAACGTGATCAATGAGCAGTTCTTC. It specifies CASSYSNVINEQFF.

The chain joins TRBV24-1 to TRBJ2-7; possible D gene TRBD1, 6 bases. Looked up from germline, CDR1 is KGHDR and CDR2 is SFDVKD. V dropped 2 bases and J dropped 2 bases, with 12 bases sitting between them. The CDR3 sequence is 15 residues long. The CDR3 loop is CATSDSGTPTYEQYF. CDR3 DNA: TGTGCCACCAGTGATTCCGGGACACCAACCTACGAGCAGTACTTC.

This clonotype turned up a few times. V usage is TRBV7-9 and J usage is TRBJ1-5, with 9 bases lining up with TRBD1. The CDR3 runs to 18 residues. The junction had 10 bases not matched to a gene; V was cut back by 4 bases and J by 0 bases. Germline V gene sequence: CDR1 SEHNR, CDR2 FQNEAQ (reference sequence). The chain's CDR3 is CASSSQTGGLYSNQPQHF. The CDR3 DNA reads TGTGCCAGCAGCTCCCAGACAGGGGGATTATATAGCAATCAGCCCCAGCATTTT.

This clonotype appeared a few times. This chain joins TRBV12-3 or TRBV12-4 and TRBJ2-3; either TRBD1 or TRBD2 may fit D (6 bases each). The CDR3 extends over 14 amino acids. Trimming removed 6 bases at V and 0 bases at J, with 10 bases between. As DNA, the CDR3 is TGTGCCAGCAGAGGGGGGTCTAGCACAGATACGCAGTATTTT. Translation gives CASRGGSSTDTQYF.

This clonotype was seen a handful of times. The rearrangement joins TRBV20-1 to TRBJ2-3; tentative D call: TRBD2 (6 bases). The CDR3 length is 12 residues. In germline, CDR1 is DFQATT, CDR2 SNEGSKA (reference sequence). Trimming cost V 8 bases and J 2 bases, with 11 bases left between them. For the CDR3, the DNA is TGCAGTATTACTAGCCCCACAGATACGCAGTATTTT. Its protein is CSITSPTDTQYF.

The chain combines TRBV7-9 with TRBJ2-1; D is perhaps TRBD1 or TRBD2 (5 bases each). The CDR3 contains 14 residues. The V end was cut by 2 bases, the J end by 8 bases, with 13 bases between. CDR1 is SEHNR, CDR2 FQNEAQ, per germline (reference sequence). The CDR3 nucleotides read TGTGCCAGCAGCTTAACTGGGGGAAGCGATGAGCAGTTCTTC. This codes for CASSLTGGSDEQFF.

This clonotype was seen a few times. The CDR3 loop is CASSQSSGSNTEAFF. For the CDR3, the DNA is TGCGCCAGCAGTCAATCCTCGGGGTCCAACACTGAAGCTTTCTTT. The chain recombines TRBV23-1 with TRBJ1-1; D is unclear. TRBV23-1 is sorted into the ORF group, with uncertain function. Trimming took off 0 bases at V and 2 bases at J, with 10 bases between the two ends. The CDR3 loop spans 15 amino acids.

The chain links TRBV12-3 or TRBV12-4 to TRBJ1-5, with D perhaps TRBD1 (6 bases). The CDR3 runs 13 residues. V lost 4 bases and J 9 bases, leaving 13 bases between the germline ends. The chain's CDR3 is CASSSGSGAPQHF. CDR3 DNA sequence: TGTGCCAGCAGTTCAGGCTCGGGGGCGCCCCAGCATTTT.

This clonotype has only a few counts. The V and J genes are TRBV6-1 and TRBJ2-7; D is ambiguous. Germline V gene lookup returns CDR1 MNHNS and CDR2 SASEGT. The CDR3 runs to 14 residues. V lost 3 bases, J lost 1 base, and 10 bases lay in between. The CDR3 region is CASSEEPRSYEQYF. CDR3 DNA: TGTGCCAGCAGTGAGGAACCCAGATCCTACGAGCAGTACTTC.

The CDR3 DNA sequence: TGTGCCAGCAGCTCGTCAATTATCACAGGGGGGCCCACCGGGGAGCTGTTTTTT. This gives the protein CASSSSIITGGPTGELFF. The chain joins TRBV7-9 to TRBJ2-2; 8 bases line up with TRBD1. Germline values: CDR1 SEHNR, CDR2 FQNEAQ (reference sequence). V lost 4 bases, J lost 4 bases, and 14 bases stayed unmatched. This CDR3 has 18 amino acids.

This clonotype was seen a few times. CDR3 bases: TGTGCCCGTCGGGAGACCCAGTACTTC. It yields the protein CARRETQYF. V and J are TRBV7-9 and TRBJ2-5; D is ambiguous. From germline, CDR1 is SEHNR and CDR2 FQNEAQ (reference sequence). V gave up 11 bases and J gave up 5 bases, with 6 bases separating them. The CDR3 has 9 residues.

There are a few counts of this clonotype. V is TRBV27 and J is TRBJ1-2; D call uncertain. Trimming left V 4 bases short and J 3 bases short, with 15 bases between. The CDR3 has 15 residues. Germline V lookup: CDR1 MNHEY, CDR2 SMNVEV (reference sequence). CDR3 in DNA: TGTGCCAGCAGTTCTAGGTTTGGGTCGGACTATGGCTACACCTTC. This codes for CASSSRFGSDYGYTF.

This chain joins TRBV6-5 and TRBJ1-3; D may be TRBD1 (5 bases). Looked up from germline, CDR1 is MNHEY and CDR2 is SVGAGI. V was clipped by 8 bases and J by 3 bases, with 17 bases between them. The CDR3 loop spans 15 amino acids. CDR3 residues: CASGPVQGYGNTIYF. DNA for the CDR3: TGTGCCAGCGGCCCGGTCCAGGGCTATGGAAACACCATATATTTT.

This clonotype showed up just a few times. DNA for the CDR3: TGCAGCGTTCTTAGCGGTTCGAACACCGGGGAGCTGTTTTTT. Translating it yields CSVLSGSNTGELFF. This rearrangement joins TRBV29-1 to TRBJ2-2; weak D call: TRBD2 (6 bases). This CDR3 region has 14 residues. The germline CDR1 and CDR2 sequences are SQVTM and ANQGSEA. The V and J ends lost 5 bases and 0 bases respectively, with 10 bases between them.

Judged by abundance, this clonotype is medium-sized. The V gene is TRBV7-6, the J gene TRBJ2-3, with 8 bases lining up with TRBD1. Per germline, CDR1 SGHVS and CDR2 FNYEAQ. V was clipped by 5 bases and J by 1 base; unmatched bases: 17. This CDR3 has 19 amino acids. CDR3 DNA sequence: TGTGCCAGCAGCCCACTAGCAACTACAGGGGGACAGGGCACAGATACGCAGTATTTT. Translated: CASSPLATTGGQGTDTQYF.

J is TRBJ2-7 and V is TRBV7-9; D possibly uses TRBD1 or TRBD2 (5 bases each). Looked up from germline, CDR1 is SEHNR and CDR2 is FQNEAQ (reference sequence). V was pared by 1 base and J by 5 bases, with 12 bases between. This CDR3 comprises 14 residues. In DNA, the CDR3 is TGTGCCAGCAGCTTAGGGTTTGAGGGGAACGAGCAGTACTTC. It specifies CASSLGFEGNEQYF. The full variable domain, completed using reference TRBV7-9 and TRBJ2-7, is DTGVSQNPRHKITKRGQNVTFRCDPISEHNRLYWYRQTLGQGPEFLTYFQNEAQLEKSRLLSDRFSAERPKGSFSTLEIQRTEQGDSAMYLCASSLGFEGNEQYFGPGTRLTVT.

V usage is TRBV5-6 and J usage is TRBJ2-2; D not certain. The CDR3 is 14 residues long. The germline V and J ends were trimmed by 3 bases and 1 base, with 7 bases remaining between them. From germline, CDR1 is SGHDT and CDR2 YYEEEE. In DNA, the CDR3 is TGTGCCAGCAGCTCCAATATGAACACCGGGGAGCTGTTTTTT. Encoded protein: CASSSNMNTGELFF.

This clonotype was counted between two and nine times. The chain recombines TRBV20-1 with TRBJ2-3, with D possibly matching TRBD2 (6 bases). This CDR3 is 16 amino acids long. With 0 bases removed from V and 0 bases from J, the gap between germline ends came to 13 bases. CDR1 is DFQATT and CDR2 is SNEGSKA in the germline V gene (reference sequence). CDR3 sequence reads: CSARDPTSRSTDTQYF. Here the CDR3 DNA reads TGCAGTGCTAGAGATCCAACTAGCAGGAGCACAGATACGCAGTATTTT.

This rearrangement joins TRBV7-8 to TRBJ2-1, with 11 bases aligning to TRBD2. The V gene end was trimmed by 5 bases and the J gene end by 10 bases; junction bases not matched to a gene: 4. The CDR3 sequence is 13 residues long. Germline values: CDR1 SGHVS, CDR2 FQNEAQ. CDR3 sequence reads: CASSGVAGGEQFF. CDR3 in DNA: TGTGCCAGCAGCGGGGTAGCGGGGGGGGAGCAGTTCTTC.

The CDR3 spells CATRGTGYNEQFF. As DNA, the CDR3 is TGTGCCACCAGGGGGACAGGTTACAATGAGCAGTTCTTC. The chain uses TRBV24-1 and TRBJ2-1, with 8 bases that match TRBD1. In germline, CDR1 is KGHDR, CDR2 SFDVKD. V lost 7 bases to trimming and J lost 4 bases; unmatched junction nucleotides: 2. This CDR3 has 13 residues.

This chain joins TRBV7-2 and TRBJ2-7, with a weak D call TRBD2 (6 bases). The CDR3 covers 15 residues. Trimming removed 5 bases at V and 0 bases at J, with 14 bases between. Per the germline V gene, CDR1 is SGHTA and CDR2 is FQGNSA. The chain's CDR3 is CASSPTSGYSYEQYF. The CDR3 bases are TGTGCCAGCAGCCCTACCAGCGGGTACTCCTACGAGCAGTACTTC.

The chain uses TRBV19 and TRBJ2-7, with TRBD2 matching over 9 bases. The V segment lost 6 bases and the J segment 6 bases; nucleotides outside the gene matches: 9. Germline V gene lookup returns CDR1 LNHDA and CDR2 SQIVND (reference sequence). The CDR3 has 14 residues. This CDR3 reads CASRESGRTSEQYF. DNA for the CDR3: TGTGCCAGTAGGGAGAGCGGGAGGACGAGCGAGCAGTACTTC.

This clonotype was detected a few times. J is TRBJ1-4 and V is TRBV15; D remains ambiguous. Germline CDR1 and CDR2: LNHNV and YYDKDF (reference sequence). V was cut by 0 bases and J by 1 base, with 9 bases left in between. CDR3 length: 16 residues. This chain's CDR3 is CATSRDPARTNEKLFF. The CDR3 DNA is TGTGCCACCAGCAGAGATCCGGCCAGAACTAATGAAAAACTGTTTTTT.

The V gene is TRBV4-3, the J gene TRBJ1-3; no clear D. This CDR3 has 17 amino acids. V gave up 0 bases and J gave up 2 bases, with 14 bases separating them. The germline gives CDR1 LGHNA, CDR2 YSLEER. CDR3 nucleotides: TGCGCCAGCAGCCAAGATAGGACCGGGAAGGCTGGAAACACCATATATTTT. Amino acid sequence: CASSQDRTGKAGNTIYF.

The chain has TRBV6-5 and TRBJ2-7, with 12 nucleotides matching TRBD2. CDR3 length: 17 amino acids. In germline, CDR1 is MNHEY, CDR2 SVGAGI. With V trimmed by 4 bases and J by 4 bases, 11 bases remained unmatched. Here the CDR3 DNA reads TGTGCCAGCAGTTTGGGGAGACCGGGACTAGCGGGTTACGAGCAGTACTTC. Its translation: CASSLGRPGLAGYEQYF.

The table lists this clonotype with a few counts. Written as DNA, the CDR3 is TGTGCCAGCAGCCAGAATTCGGGGTTTGTCGAGCAGTACTTC. It translates to CASSQNSGFVEQYF. The chain is built from TRBV3-1 and TRBJ2-7; a possible D gene is TRBD2 (5 bases). The germline gives CDR1 LGHDT, CDR2 YNNKEL (reference sequence). The CDR3 covers 14 residues. With 3 bases removed from V and 6 bases from J, the gap between germline ends came to 15 bases.

A single count supports this clonotype. The CDR3: CASSSAGTARNTIYF. CDR3 nucleotides: TGTGCCAGCAGCAGCGCCGGGACGGCAAGAAACACCATATATTTT. This chain joins TRBV14 and TRBJ1-3; TRBD1 might be the D (5 bases). The CDR3 spans 15 residues. Germline CDR1 and CDR2: SGHDN and FVKESK. Deletions cut 5 bases from V and 5 bases from J, with 16 bases between.

This clonotype was counted only a few times. V and J are TRBV4-1 and TRBJ1-1, with TRBD1 identical over 8 bases. Germline CDR1 reads MGHRA; CDR2 reads YSYEKL. CDR3 size: 17 residues. J lost 1 base, V lost 4 bases, and 11 bases had no gene match. The CDR3 loop is CASSPSGNRGRNTEAFF. The CDR3 region has the DNA TGCGCCAGCAGCCCTTCCGGAAACAGGGGGAGGAACACTGAAGCTTTCTTT.

The rearrangement uses TRBV27 and TRBJ1-5, with 7 bases matching TRBD1. CDR3 length: 15 amino acids. V trimming: 5 bases; J trimming: 4 bases; junction bases outside the gene matches: 8. The germline V gene encodes CDR1 MNHEY and CDR2 SMNVEV (reference sequence). The CDR3, as DNA: TGTGCCAGCAGTCCATCCGGGACAGTAAATCAGCCCCAGCATTTT. It yields the protein CASSPSGTVNQPQHF.